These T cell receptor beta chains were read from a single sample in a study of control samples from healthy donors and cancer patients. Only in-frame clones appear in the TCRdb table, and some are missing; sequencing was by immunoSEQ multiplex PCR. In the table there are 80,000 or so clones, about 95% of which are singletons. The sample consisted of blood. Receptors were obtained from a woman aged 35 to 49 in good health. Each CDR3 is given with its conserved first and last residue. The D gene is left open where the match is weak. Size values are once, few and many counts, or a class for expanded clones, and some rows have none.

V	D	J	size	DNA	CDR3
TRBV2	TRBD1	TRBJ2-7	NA	TGTGCCAGCAGCGAAAAGGGGACAGGGAGTTACGAGCAGTACTTC	CASSEKGTGSYEQYF
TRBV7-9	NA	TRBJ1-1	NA	TGTGCCAGCAGCTTCCCCAATACTGAAGCTTTCTTT	CASSFPNTEAFF
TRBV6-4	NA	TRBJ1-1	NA	TGTGCCAGCAGATCCTCCGGCCCTAAGGCCACTGAAGCTTTCTTT	CASRSSGPKATEAFF
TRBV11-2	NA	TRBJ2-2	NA	TGTGCCAGCAGCTTAGTATCCGGCGCGAGGACCGGGGAGCTGTTTTTT	CASSLVSGARTGELFF
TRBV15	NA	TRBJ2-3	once	TGTGCCACCAGCAGGCCCACAGATACGCAGTATTTT	CATSRPTDTQYF
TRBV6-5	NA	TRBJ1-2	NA	TGTGCCAGCAGGATACAGGAGGGTAACTATGGCTACACCTTC	CASRIQEGNYGYTF
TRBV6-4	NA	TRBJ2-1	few	TGTGCCAGCAGCGACAATACAGACCGGGGGGAGCAGTTCTTC	CASSDNTDRGEQFF
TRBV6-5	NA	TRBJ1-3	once	TGTGCCAGCACCCCCGGCGGAAACACCATATATTTT	CASTPGGNTIYF
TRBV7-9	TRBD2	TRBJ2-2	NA	TGTGCCAGCAGCACAACTAGCGGCGCGAACACCGGGGAGCTGTTTTTT	CASSTTSGANTGELFF
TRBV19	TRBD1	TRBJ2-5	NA	TGTGCCACCAGAGACAGGGGTACAGGGACCCAGTACTTC	CATRDRGTGTQYF
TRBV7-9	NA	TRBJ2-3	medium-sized	TGTGCCAGCAGCTGGTCAGCAGATACGCAGTATTTT	CASSWSADTQYF
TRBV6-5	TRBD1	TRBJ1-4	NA	TGTGCCAGCAGTACCGGGACAGGGACTGAAAAACTGTTTTTT	CASSTGTGTEKLFF
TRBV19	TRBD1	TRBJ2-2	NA	TGTGCCAGTAGTATCTACGACAGGGGGCGTACCGGGGAGCTGTTTTTT	CASSIYDRGRTGELFF
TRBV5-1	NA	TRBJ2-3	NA	TGCGCCAGCAGCTTGATTCCCACAGATACGCAGTATTTT	CASSLIPTDTQYF
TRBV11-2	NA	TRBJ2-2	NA	TGTGCCAGCAGCTTAGGGTCGGGGAGGACTCGGGACACCGGGGAGCTGTTTTTT	CASSLGSGRTRDTGELFF
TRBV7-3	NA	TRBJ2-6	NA	TGTGCCAGCAGCTTATACAGTGGGGCCAACGTCCTGACTTTC	CASSLYSGANVLTF
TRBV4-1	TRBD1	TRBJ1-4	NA	TGCGCCAGCAGCCAAAACGGACAGGCTCGGAGGGAAAAACTGTTTTTT	CASSQNGQARREKLFF
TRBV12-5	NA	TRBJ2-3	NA	TGTGCTAGTGGCTCCCGCACAGATACGCAGTATTTT	CASGSRTDTQYF
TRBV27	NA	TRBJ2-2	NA	TGTGCCAGCAGTCTCACCCAAGTGACAGGATTCTACACCGGGGAGCTGTTTTTT	CASSLTQVTGFYTGELFF
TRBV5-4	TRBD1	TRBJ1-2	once	TGTGCCAGCAGCGGGGACAGGGGAGTCTATGGCTACACCTTC	CASSGDRGVYGYTF
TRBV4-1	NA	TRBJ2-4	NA	TGCGCCAGCAGCCAAGATTTGCCCCCCCTTGGACTTCAGTACTTC	CASSQDLPPLGLQYF
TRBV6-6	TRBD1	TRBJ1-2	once	TGTGCCAGCAGTTACTCCAGGGGGACCTATGGCTACACCTTC	CASSYSRGTYGYTF
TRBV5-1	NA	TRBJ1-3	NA	TGCGCCAGCAGCGGGGACGGTGACTCTGGAAACACCATATATTTT	CASSGDGDSGNTIYF
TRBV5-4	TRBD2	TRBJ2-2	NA	TGTGCCAGCAGGCAGCGGGGGGGCCTTGGCACCGGGGAGCTGTTTTTT	CASRQRGGLGTGELFF
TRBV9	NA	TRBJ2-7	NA	TGTGCCAGCAGCGTAGGGGGAGCCGAGCAGTACTTC	CASSVGGAEQYF
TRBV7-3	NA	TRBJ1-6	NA	TGTGCCAGCAGCTTAAGGTGGGATTCACCCCTCCACTTC	CASSLRWDSPLHF
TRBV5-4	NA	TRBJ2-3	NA	TGTGCCAGCAGCGGCGGTACCGGGCCCCGAGGGGCCACAGATACGCAGTATTTT	CASSGGTGPRGATDTQYF
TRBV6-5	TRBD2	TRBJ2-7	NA	TGTGCCAGCAGCCAAGAGCCGGGACTAGCAAACGAGCAGTACTTC	CASSQEPGLANEQYF
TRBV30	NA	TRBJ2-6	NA	TGTGCCGGACCTCGGGCCAACGTCCTGACTTTC	CAGPRANVLTF
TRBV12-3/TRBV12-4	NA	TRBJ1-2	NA	TGTGCCAGCAGTTTCAGGGCCGCCTATGGCTACACCTTC	CASSFRAAYGYTF
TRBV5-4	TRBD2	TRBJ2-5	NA	TGTGCCAGCAGCTGGTATGGACTAGCGGACGTCAGGACCCAGTACTTC	CASSWYGLADVRTQYF
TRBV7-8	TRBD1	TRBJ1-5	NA	TGTGCCAGCAGCTCGCTTGGACAGGGCCGTCAGCCCCAGCATTTT	CASSSLGQGRQPQHF
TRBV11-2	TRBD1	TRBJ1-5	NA	TGTGCCAGCAGCCCAAACCCAGGGGGCACCAACCAGCCCCAGCATTTT	CASSPNPGGTNQPQHF
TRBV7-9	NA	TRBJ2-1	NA	TGTGCCAGCCGCCCCACGGGTGGGGGAAATGAGCAGTTCTTC	CASRPTGGGNEQFF
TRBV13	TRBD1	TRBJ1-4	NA	TGTGCCAGCAGCTTAAGAACAGGGGAAAACGAAAAACTGTTTTTT	CASSLRTGENEKLFF
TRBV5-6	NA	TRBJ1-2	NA	TGTGCCAGCAGCCTGCGGGTGACTAACTATGGCTACACCTTC	CASSLRVTNYGYTF
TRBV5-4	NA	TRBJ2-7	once	TGTGCCAGCAGCTCGGGCGCCGGGACCCTCGTGGACGAGCAGTACTTC	CASSSGAGTLVDEQYF
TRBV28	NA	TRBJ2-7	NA	TGTGCCAGCAGTTTCAATTACGAGCAGTACTTC	CASSFNYEQYF
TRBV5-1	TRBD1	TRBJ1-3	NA	TGCGCCAGCAGCTCCTCAGGGGGGACTGGAAACACCATATATTTT	CASSSSGGTGNTIYF
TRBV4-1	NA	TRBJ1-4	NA	TGCGCCAGCAGCCAAGCTCTATTAGCTACGGATACTAATGAAAAACTGTTTTTT	CASSQALLATDTNEKLFF
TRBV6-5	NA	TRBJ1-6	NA	TGTGCCAGCAGTTACGACAGAAATAATTCACCCCTCCACTTT	CASSYDRNNSPLHF
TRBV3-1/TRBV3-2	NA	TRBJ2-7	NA	TGTGCCAGCAGCCGGGACATCTACGAGCAGTACTTC	CASSRDIYEQYF
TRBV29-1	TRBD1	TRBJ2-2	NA	TGCAGCGTAGGGACAGCCAACACCGGGGAGCTGTTTTTT	CSVGTANTGELFF
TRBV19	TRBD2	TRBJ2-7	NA	TGTGCCAGTAAGTCACTAGCGGGGGACGGCTCCTACGAGCAGTACTTC	CASKSLAGDGSYEQYF
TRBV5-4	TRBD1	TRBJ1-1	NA	TGTGCCAGCAGCTTACCGGGACAGGGGAAGGTTGAAGCTTTCTTT	CASSLPGQGKVEAFF
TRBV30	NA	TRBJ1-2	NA	TGTGCCTGGAGTGTATTCATGTCGGGGGATGGCTACACCTTC	CAWSVFMSGDGYTF
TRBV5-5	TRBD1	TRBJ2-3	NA	TGTGCCAGCAGATGGGCGGGACAGGGTTCCGATACGCAGTATTTT	CASRWAGQGSDTQYF
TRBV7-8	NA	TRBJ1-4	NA	TGTGCCAGCAGCTTGCTTGCAACTAATGAAAAACTGTTTTTT	CASSLLATNEKLFF
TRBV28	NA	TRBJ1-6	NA	TGTGCCAGCAGTTTATTTAGGGGGTCCCTCCACTTT	CASSLFRGSLHF
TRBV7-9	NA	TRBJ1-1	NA	TGTGCCAGCAGCTTAAATGTGGAGACTGAAGCTTTCTTT	CASSLNVETEAFF
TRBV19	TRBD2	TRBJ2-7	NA	TGTGCCAGTAGTGGAGGACTAGCGGGAGTACGCTTC	CASSGGLAGVRF
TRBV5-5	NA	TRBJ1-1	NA	TGTGCCAGCAGCTCGCCCGGGCGTCGGATCCAAGCTTTCTTT	CASSSPGRRIQAFF
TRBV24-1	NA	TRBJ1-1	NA	TGTGCCACCAGTGATGGATCGAACACTGAAGCTTTCTTT	CATSDGSNTEAFF
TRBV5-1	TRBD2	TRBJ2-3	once	TGCGCCAGCAGCCTCGGACTAGCAGCTAGCACAGATACGCAGTATTTT	CASSLGLAASTDTQYF
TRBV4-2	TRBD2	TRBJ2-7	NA	TGTGCCAGCAGCCAAGGTTTTGTGGGACTAAACGAATTCGGCCGGGAGCAGTACTTC	CASSQGFVGLNEFGREQYF
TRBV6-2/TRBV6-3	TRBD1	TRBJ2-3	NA	TGTGCCAGCAGCCCGAGGGACAGGGAGAGGGATACGCAGTATTTT	CASSPRDRERDTQYF
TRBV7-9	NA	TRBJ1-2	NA	TGTGCCAGCAGCTGGGCGGACATAGATAGATTCTATGGCTACACCTTC	CASSWADIDRFYGYTF
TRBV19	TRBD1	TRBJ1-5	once	TGTGCCAGTAGTATGGGGGACAGGGCTTATAGCAATCAGCCCCAGCATTTT	CASSMGDRAYSNQPQHF
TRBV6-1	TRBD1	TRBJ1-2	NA	TGTGCCAGCAGTGAAGTCGGGGGACAGGGGGGTGGCTACACCTTC	CASSEVGGQGGGYTF
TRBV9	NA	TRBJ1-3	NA	TGTGCCAGCAGAGCTCCAGAGGGCCTTGGAAACACCATATATTTT	CASRAPEGLGNTIYF